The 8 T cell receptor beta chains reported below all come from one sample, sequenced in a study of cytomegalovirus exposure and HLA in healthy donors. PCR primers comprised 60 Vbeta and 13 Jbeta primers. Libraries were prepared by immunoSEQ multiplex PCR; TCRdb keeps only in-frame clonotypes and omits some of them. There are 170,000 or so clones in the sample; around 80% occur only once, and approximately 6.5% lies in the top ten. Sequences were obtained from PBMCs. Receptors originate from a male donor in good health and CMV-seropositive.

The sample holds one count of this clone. The CDR3: CASLLGQKEQYF. The CDR3 bases are TGTGCCAGCCTCCTCGGACAAAAGGAGCAGTACTTC. J is TRBJ2-7 and V is TRBV27; a weak D match, TRBD1 (5 bases). Germline values: CDR1 MNHEY, CDR2 SMNVEV (reference sequence). Deletions cut 8 bases from V and 7 bases from J, with 15 bases between. The CDR3 is made up of 12 amino acids.

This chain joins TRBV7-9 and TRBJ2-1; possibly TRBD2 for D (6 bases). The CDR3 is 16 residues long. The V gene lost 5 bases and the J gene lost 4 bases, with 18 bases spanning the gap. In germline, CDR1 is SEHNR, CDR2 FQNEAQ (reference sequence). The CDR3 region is CASSPGRSTWYNEQFF. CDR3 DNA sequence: TGTGCCAGCAGCCCTGGGAGGAGTACATGGTACAATGAGCAGTTCTTC.

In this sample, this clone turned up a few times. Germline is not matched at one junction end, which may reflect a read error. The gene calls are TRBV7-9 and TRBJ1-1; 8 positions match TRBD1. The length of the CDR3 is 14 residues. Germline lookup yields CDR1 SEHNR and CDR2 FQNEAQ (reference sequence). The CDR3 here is CSSSQGQGNTEAFF. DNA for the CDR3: TGTTCCAGCAGCCAAGGACAGGGGAACACTGAAGCTTTCTTT.

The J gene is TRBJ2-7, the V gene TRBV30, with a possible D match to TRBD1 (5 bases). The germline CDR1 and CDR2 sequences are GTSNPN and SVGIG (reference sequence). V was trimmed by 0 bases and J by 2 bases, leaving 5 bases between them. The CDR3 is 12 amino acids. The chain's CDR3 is CAWSVQAYEQYF. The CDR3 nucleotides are TGTGCCTGGAGTGTACAGGCCTACGAGCAGTACTTC.

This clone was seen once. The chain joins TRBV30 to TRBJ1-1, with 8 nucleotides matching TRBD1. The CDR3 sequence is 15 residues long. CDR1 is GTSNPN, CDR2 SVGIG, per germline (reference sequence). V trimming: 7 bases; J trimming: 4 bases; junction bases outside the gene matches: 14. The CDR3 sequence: CASTGTGKRGTEAFF. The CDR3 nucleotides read TGTGCCTCAACCGGGACAGGCAAGAGGGGCACTGAAGCTTTCTTT. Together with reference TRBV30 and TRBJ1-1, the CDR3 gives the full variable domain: SQTIHQWPATLVQPVGSPLSLECTVEGTSNPNLYWYRQAAGRGLQLLFYSVGIGQISSEVPQNLSASRPQDRQFILSSKKLLLSDSGFYLCASTGTGKRGTEAFFGQGTRLTVV.

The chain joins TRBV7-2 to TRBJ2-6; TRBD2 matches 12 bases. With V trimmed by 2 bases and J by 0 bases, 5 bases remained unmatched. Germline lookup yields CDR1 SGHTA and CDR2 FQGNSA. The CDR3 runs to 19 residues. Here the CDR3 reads CASSLMASGGASGANVLTF. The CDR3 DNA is TGTGCCAGCAGCTTAATGGCTAGCGGGGGGGCCTCTGGGGCCAACGTCCTGACTTTC.

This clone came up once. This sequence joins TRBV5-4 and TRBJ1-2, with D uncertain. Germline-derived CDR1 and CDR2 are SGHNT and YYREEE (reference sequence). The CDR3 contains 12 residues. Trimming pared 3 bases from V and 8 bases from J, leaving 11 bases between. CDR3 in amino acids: CASSSPVVGYTF. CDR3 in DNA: TGTGCCAGCAGCTCACCGGTGGTGGGCTACACCTTC.

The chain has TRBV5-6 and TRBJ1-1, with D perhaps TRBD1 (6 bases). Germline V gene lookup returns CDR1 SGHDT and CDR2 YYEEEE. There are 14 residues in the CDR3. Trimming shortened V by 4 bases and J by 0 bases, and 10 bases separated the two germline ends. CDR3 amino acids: CASSGGPMNTEAFF. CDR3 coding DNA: TGTGCCAGCAGCGGGGGCCCCATGAACACTGAAGCTTTCTTT.